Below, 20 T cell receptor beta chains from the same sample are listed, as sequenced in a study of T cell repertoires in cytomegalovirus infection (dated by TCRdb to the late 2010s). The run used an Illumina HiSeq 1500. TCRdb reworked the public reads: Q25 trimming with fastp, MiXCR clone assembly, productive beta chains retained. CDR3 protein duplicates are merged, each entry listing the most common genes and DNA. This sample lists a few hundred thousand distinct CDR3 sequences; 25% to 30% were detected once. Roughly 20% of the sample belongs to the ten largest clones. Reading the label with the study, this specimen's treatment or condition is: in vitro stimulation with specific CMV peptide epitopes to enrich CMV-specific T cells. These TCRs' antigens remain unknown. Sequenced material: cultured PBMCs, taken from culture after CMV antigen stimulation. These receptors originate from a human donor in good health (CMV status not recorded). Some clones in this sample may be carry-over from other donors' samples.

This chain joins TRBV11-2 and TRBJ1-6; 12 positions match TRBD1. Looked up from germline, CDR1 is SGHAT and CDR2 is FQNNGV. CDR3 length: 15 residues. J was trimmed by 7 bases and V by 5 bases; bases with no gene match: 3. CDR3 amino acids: CASSGTGGGNSPLHF. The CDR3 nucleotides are TGTGCCAGCAGCGGGACAGGGGGCGGCAATTCACCCCTCCACTTT.

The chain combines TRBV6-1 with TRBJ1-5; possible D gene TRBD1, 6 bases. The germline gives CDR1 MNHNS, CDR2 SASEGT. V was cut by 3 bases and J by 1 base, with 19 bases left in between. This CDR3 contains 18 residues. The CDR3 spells CASSDPLQGDRSNQPQHF. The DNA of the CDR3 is TGTGCCAGCAGTGACCCTTTACAGGGAGATAGGAGCAATCAGCCCCAGCATTTT.

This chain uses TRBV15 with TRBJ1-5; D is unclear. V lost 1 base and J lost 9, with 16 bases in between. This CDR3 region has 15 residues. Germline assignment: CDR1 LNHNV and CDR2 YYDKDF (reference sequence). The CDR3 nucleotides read TGTGCCACCAGCAGAGCCCTTGGAGGGTCGGTGCCCCAGCATTTT. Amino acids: CATSRALGGSVPQHF.

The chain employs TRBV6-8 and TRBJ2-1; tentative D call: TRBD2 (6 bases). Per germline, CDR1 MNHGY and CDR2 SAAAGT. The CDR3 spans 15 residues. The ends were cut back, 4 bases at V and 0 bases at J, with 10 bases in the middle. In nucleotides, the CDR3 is TGTGCCAGCAGTTTCGCGGGGACCTCCTACAATGAGCAGTTCTTC. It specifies CASSFAGTSYNEQFF.

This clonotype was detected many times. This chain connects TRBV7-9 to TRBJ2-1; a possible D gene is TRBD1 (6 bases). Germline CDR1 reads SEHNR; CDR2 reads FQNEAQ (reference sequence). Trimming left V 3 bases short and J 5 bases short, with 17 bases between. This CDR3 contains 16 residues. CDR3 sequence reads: CASSFFSPPGDNEQFF. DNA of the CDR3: TGTGCCAGCAGCTTTTTTAGCCCCCCAGGGGACAATGAGCAGTTCTTC.

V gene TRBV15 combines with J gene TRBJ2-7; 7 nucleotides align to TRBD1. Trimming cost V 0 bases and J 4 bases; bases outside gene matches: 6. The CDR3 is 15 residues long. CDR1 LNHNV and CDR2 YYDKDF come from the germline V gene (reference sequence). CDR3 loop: CATSRDLGRGYEQYF. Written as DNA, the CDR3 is TGTGCCACCAGCAGAGATTTGGGCAGGGGGTACGAGCAGTACTTC. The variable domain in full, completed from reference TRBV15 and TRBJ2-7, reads DAMVIQNPRYQVTQFGKPVTLSCSQTLNHNVMYWYQQKSSQAPKLLFHYYDKDFNNEADTPDNFQSRRPNTSFCFLDIRSPGLGDTAMYLCATSRDLGRGYEQYFGPGTRLTVT.

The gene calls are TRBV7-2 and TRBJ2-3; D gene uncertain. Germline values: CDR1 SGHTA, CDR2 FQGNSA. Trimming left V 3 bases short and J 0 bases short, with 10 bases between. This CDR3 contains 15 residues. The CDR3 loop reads CASSFDFRSTDTQYF. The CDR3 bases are TGTGCCAGCAGCTTTGACTTCCGTAGCACAGATACGCAGTATTTT.

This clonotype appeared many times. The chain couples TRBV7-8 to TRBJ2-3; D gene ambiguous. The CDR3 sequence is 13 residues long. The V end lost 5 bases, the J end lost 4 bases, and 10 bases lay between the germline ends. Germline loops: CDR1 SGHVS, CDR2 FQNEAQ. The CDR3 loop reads CASSNGWADTQYF. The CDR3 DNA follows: TGTGCCAGCAGCAATGGTTGGGCAGATACGCAGTATTTT.

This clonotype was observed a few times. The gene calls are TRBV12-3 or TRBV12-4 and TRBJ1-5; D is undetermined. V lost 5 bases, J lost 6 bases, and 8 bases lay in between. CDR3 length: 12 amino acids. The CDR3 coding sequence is TGTGCCAGCAGTCCCGTCCGTCAGCCCCAGCATTTT. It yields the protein CASSPVRQPQHF.

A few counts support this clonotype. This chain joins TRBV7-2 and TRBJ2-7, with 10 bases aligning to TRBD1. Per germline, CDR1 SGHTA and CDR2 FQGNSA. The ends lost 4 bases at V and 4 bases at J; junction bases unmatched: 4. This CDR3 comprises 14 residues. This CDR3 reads CASSWGQGLYEQYF. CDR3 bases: TGTGCCAGCAGCTGGGGACAGGGGCTATACGAGCAGTACTTC.

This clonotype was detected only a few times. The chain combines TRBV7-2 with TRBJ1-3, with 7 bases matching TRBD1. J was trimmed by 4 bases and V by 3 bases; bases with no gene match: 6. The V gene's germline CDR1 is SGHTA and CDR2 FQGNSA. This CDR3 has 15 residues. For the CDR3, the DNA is TGTGCCAGCAGCTTCGGGACAGTCCGAGGAAACACCATATATTTT. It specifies CASSFGTVRGNTIYF.

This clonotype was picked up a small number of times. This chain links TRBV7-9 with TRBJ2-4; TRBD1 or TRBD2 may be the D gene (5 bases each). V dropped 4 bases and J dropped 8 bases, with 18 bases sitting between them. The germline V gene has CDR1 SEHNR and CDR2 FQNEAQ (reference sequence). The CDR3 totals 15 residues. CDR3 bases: TGTGCCAGCAGCTCCCTAAAGCGGTTAGGGGACATTCAGTACTTC. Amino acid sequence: CASSSLKRLGDIQYF.

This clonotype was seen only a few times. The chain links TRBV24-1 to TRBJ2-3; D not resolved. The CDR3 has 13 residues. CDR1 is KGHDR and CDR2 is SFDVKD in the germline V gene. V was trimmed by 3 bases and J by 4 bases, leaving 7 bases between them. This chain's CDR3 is CATSDIDADTQYF. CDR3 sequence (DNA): TGTGCCACCAGTGATATAGATGCAGATACGCAGTATTTT.

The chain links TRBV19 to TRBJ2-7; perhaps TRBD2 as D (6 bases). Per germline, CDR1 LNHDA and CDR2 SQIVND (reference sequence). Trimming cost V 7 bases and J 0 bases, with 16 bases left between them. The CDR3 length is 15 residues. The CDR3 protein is CASTGGDSSSYEQYF. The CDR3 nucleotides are TGTGCCAGTACCGGTGGGGACTCCAGCTCCTACGAGCAGTACTTC. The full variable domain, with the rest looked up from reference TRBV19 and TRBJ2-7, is DGGITQSPKYLFRKEGQNVTLSCEQNLNHDAMYWYRQDPGQGLRLIYYSQIVNDFQKGDIAEGYSVSREKKESFPLTVTSAQKNPTAFYLCASTGGDSSSYEQYFGPGTRLTVT.

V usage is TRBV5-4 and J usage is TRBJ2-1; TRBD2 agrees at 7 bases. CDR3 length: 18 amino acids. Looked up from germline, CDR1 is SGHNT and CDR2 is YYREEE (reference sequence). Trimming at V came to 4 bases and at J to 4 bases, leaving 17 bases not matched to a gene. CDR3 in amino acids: CASSTVGWELARYNEQFF. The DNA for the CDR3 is TGTGCCAGCAGCACGGTCGGGTGGGAACTAGCGCGTTACAATGAGCAGTTCTTC.

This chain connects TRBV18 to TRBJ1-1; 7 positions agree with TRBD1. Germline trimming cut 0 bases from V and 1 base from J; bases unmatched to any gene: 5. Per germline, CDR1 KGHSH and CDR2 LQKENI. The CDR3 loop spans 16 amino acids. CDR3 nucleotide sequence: TGTGCCAGCTCACCACCAAAGGGGGCGAGGAACACTGAAGCTTTCTTT. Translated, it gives CASSPPKGARNTEAFF.

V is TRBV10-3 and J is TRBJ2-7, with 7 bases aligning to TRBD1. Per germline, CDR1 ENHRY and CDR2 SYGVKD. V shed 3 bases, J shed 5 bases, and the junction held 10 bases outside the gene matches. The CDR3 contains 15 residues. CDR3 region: CAISEGVRGIHEQYF. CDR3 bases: TGTGCCATCAGTGAAGGTGTCAGGGGGATCCACGAGCAGTACTTC.

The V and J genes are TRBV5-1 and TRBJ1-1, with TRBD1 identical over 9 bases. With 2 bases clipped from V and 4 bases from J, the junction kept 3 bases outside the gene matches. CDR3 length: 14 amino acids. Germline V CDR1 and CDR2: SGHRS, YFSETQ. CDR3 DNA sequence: TGCGCCAGCAGCTTTAAGACAGGGGGCACTGAAGCTTTCTTT. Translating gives CASSFKTGGTEAFF.

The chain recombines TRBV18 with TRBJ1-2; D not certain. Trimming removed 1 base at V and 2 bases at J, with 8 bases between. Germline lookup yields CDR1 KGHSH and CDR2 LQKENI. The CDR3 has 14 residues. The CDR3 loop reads CASSPQGRNYGYTF. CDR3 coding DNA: TGTGCCAGCTCACCACAGGGAAGGAACTATGGCTACACCTTC.

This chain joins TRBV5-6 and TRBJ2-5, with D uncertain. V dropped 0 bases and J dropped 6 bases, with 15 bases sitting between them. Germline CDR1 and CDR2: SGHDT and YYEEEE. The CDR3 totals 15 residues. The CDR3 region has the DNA TGTGCCAGCAGCTTGGGTGCCACGTGGCAGAAGACCCAGTACTTC. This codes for CASSLGATWQKTQYF.